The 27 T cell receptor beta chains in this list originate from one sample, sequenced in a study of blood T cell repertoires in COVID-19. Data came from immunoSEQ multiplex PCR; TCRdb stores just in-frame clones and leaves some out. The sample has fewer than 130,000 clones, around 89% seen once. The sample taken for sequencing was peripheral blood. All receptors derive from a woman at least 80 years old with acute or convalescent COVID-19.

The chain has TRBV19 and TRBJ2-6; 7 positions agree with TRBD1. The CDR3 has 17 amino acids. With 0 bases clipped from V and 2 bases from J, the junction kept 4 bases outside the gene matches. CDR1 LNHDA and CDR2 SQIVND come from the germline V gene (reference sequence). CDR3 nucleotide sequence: TGTGCCAGTAGTATAGACTGGCAGGGGGCTGGGGCCAACGTCCTGACTTTC. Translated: CASSIDWQGAGANVLTF.

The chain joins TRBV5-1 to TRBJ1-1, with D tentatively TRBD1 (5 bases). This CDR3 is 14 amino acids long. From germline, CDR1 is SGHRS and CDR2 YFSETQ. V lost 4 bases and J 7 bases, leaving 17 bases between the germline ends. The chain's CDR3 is CASSLDSGLGEAFF. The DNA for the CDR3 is TGCGCCAGCAGCCTCGACTCAGGGTTAGGTGAAGCTTTCTTT.

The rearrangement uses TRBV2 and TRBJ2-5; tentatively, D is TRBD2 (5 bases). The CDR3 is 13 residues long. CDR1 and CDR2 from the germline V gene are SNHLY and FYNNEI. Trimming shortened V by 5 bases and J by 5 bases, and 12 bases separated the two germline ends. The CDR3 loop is CASSPTSKETQYF. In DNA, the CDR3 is TGTGCCAGCAGTCCCACTAGTAAGGAGACCCAGTACTTC.

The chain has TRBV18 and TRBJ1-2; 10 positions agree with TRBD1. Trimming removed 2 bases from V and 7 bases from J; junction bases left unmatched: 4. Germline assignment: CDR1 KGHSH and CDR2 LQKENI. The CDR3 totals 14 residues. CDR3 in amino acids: CASSPRDRGFGYTF. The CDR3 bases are TGTGCCAGCTCACCAAGGGACAGGGGTTTTGGCTACACCTTC.

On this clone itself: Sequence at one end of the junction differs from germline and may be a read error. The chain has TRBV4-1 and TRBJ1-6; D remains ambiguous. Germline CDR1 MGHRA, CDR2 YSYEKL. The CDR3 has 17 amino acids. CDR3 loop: CARSRLVAGSVNSPLHF. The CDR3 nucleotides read TGCGCCCGCAGCCGCCTCGTCGCGGGGTCGGTTAATTCACCCCTCCACTTT.

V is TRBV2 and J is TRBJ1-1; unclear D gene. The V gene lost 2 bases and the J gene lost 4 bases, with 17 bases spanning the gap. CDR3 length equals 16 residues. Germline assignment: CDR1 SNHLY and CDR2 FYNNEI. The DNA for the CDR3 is TGTGCCAGCAGTGAACGGGAGTATGGAAGGAGCACTGAAGCTTTCTTT. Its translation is CASSEREYGRSTEAFF. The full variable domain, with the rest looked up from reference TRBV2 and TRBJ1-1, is EPEVTQTPSHQVTQMGQEVILRCVPISNHLYFYWYRQILGQKVEFLVSFYNNEISEKSEIFDDQFSVERPDGSNFTLKIRSTKLEDSAMYFCASSEREYGRSTEAFFGQGTRLTVV.

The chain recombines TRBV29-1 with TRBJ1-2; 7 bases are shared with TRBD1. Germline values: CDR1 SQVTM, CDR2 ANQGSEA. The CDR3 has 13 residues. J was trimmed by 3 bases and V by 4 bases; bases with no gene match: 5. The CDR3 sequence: CSVVGRGDYGYTF. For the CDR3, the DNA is TGCAGCGTTGTAGGCAGGGGGGACTATGGCTACACCTTC.

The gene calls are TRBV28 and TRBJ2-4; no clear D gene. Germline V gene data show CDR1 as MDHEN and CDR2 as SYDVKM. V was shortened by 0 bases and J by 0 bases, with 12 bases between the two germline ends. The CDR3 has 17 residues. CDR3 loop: CASSLWGTVRAKNIQYF. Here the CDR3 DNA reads TGTGCCAGCAGTTTATGGGGTACAGTTCGAGCCAAAAACATTCAGTACTTC. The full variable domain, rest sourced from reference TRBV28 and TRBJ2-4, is DVKVTQSSRYLVKRTGEKVFLECVQDMDHENMFWYRQDPGLGLRLIYFSYDVKMKEKGDIPEGYSVSREKKERFSLILESASTNQTSMYLCASSLWGTVRAKNIQYFGAGTRLSVL.

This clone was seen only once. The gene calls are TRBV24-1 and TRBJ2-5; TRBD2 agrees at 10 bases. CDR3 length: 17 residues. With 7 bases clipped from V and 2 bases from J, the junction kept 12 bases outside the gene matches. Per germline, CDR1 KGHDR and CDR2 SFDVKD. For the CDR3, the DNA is TGTGCCACCAGCCCAGCGCTAGCGGGGGCGGGGCAAGAGACCCAGTACTTC. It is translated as CATSPALAGAGQETQYF.

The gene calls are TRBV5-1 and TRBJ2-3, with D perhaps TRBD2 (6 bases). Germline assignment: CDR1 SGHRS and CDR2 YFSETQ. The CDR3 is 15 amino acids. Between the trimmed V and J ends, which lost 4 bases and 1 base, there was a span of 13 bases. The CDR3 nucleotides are TGCGCCAGCAGCGACCCGGGACTTCGCACAGATACGCAGTATTTT. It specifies CASSDPGLRTDTQYF.

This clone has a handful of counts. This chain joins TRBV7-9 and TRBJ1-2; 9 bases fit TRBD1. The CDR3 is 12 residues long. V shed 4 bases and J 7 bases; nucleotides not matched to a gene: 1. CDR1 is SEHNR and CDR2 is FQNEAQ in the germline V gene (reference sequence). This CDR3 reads CASSWDRVGYTF. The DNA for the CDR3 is TGTGCCAGCAGCTGGGACAGGGTTGGCTACACCTTC. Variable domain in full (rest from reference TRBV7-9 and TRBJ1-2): DTGVSQNPRHKITKRGQNVTFRCDPISEHNRLYWYRQTLGQGPEFLTYFQNEAQLEKSRLLSDRFSAERPKGSFSTLEIQRTEQGDSAMYLCASSWDRVGYTFGSGTRLTVV.

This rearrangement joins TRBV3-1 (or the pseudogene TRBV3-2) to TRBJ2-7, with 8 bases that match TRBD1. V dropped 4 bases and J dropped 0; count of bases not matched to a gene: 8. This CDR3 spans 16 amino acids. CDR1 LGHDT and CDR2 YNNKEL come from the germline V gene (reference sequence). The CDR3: CASSPRRTGISYEQYF. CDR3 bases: TGTGCCAGCAGCCCCCGGCGGACAGGGATCTCCTACGAGCAGTACTTC.

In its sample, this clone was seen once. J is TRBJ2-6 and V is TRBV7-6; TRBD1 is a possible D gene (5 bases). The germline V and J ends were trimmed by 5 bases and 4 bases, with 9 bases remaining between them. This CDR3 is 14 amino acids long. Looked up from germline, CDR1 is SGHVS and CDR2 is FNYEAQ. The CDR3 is CASSPGLGANVLTF. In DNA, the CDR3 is TGTGCCAGCAGCCCAGGGCTCGGGGCCAACGTCCTGACTTTC.

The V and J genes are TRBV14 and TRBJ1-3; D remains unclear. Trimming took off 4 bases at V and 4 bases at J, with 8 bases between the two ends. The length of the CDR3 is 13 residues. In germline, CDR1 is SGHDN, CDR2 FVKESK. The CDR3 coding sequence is TGTGCCAGCAGCCCTTACATGGGAAACACCATATATTTT. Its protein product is CASSPYMGNTIYF. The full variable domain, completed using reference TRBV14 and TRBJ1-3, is EAGVTQFPSHSVIEKGQTVTLRCDPISGHDNLYWYRRVMGKEIKFLLHFVKESKQDESGMPNNRFLAERTGGTYSTLKVQPAELEDSGVYFCASSPYMGNTIYFGEGSWLTVV.

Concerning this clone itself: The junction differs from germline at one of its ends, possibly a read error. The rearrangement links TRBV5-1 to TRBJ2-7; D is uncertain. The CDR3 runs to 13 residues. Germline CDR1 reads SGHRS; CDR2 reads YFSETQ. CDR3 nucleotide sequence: TGCGCCAGCAGTTTGGCAGGATCCTACGAGCAGTACTTC. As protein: CASSLAGSYEQYF.

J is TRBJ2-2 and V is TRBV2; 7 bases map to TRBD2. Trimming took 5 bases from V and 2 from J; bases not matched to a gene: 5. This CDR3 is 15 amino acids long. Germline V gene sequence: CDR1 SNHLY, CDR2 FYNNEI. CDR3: CASSSGTTNTGELFF. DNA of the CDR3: TGTGCCAGCAGTAGCGGGACTACCAACACCGGGGAGCTGTTTTTT.

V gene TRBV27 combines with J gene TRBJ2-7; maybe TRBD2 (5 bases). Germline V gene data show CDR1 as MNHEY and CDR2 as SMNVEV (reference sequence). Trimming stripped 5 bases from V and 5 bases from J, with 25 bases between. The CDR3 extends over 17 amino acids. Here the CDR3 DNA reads TGTGCCAGCAGTCTCACAAGACTAAGCCTCCTACCCAACGAGCAGTACTTC. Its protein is CASSLTRLSLLPNEQYF.

CDR3 in DNA: TGTGCCAGCAGTCCCAGCGGGGGTTCCTACAATGAGCAGTTCTTC. Protein: CASSPSGGSYNEQFF. This chain connects TRBV6-2 or TRBV6-3 to TRBJ2-1; 8 bases agree with TRBD2. The CDR3 totals 15 residues. Germline lookup yields CDR1 MNHEY and CDR2 SVGEGT. V lost 5 bases to trimming and J lost 1 base; unmatched junction nucleotides: 4.

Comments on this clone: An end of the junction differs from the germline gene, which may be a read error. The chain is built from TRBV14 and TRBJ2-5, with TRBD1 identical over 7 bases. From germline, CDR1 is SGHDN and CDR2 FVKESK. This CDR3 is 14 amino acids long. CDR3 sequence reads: CASSPGQPQVTQYF. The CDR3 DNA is TGTGCCAGCAGCCCGGGACAGCCCCAAGTGACCCAGTACTTC.

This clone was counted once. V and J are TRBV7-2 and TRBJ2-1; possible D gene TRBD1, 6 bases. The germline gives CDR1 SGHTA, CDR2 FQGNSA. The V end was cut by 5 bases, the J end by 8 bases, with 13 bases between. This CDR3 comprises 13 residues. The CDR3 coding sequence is TGTGCCAGCAGCCAGTGGACAGCCGATGAGCAGTTCTTC. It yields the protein CASSQWTADEQFF. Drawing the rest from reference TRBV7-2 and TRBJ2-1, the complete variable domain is GAGVSQSPSNKVTEKGKDVELRCDPISGHTALYWYRQSLGQGLEFLIYFQGNSAPDKSGLPSDRFSAERTGGSVSTLTIQRTQQEDSAVYLCASSQWTADEQFFGPGTRLTVL.

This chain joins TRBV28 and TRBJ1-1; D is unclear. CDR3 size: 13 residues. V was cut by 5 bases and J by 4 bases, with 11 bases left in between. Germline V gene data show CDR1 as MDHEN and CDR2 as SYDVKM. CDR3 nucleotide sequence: TGTGCCAGCAGTATGTGGCGGGGCACTGAAGCTTTCTTT. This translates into CASSMWRGTEAFF.

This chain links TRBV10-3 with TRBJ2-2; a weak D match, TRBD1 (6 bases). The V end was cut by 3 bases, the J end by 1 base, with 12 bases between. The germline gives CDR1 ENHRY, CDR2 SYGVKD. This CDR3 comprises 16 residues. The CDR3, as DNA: TGTGCCATCAGTGAATTCAGGGGAAAGAACACCGGGGAGCTGTTTTTT. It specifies CAISEFRGKNTGELFF.

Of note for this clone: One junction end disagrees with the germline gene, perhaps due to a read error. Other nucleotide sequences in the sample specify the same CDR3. The CDR3 nucleotides are TGTGCCAGCAGTTTCTCAGGGGGCTTCGGTTCCTATAATTCACCTCTCCACTTT. Encoded protein: CASSFSGGFGSYNSPLHF. This chain links TRBV28 with TRBJ1-6, with 8 bases aligning to TRBD1. Germline lookup yields CDR1 MDHEN and CDR2 SYDVKM. The CDR3 contains 18 residues.

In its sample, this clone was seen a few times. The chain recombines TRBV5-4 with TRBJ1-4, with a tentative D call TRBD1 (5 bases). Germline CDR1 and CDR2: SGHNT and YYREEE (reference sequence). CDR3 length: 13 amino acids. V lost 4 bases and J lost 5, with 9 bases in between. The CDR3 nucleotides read TGTGCCAGCAGCCAGGGATTAAATGAAAAACTGTTTTTT. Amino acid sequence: CASSQGLNEKLFF.

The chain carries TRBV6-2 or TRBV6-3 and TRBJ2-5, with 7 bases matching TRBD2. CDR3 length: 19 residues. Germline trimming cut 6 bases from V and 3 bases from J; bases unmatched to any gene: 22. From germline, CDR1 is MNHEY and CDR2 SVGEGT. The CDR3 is CASSYSRLYPGTIKETQYF. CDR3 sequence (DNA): TGTGCCAGCAGCTATTCGCGACTCTACCCCGGGACTATCAAAGAGACCCAGTACTTC.

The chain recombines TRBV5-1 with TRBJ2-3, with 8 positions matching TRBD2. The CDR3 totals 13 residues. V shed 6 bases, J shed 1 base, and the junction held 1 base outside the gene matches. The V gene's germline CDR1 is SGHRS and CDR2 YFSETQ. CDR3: CASTGGGTDTQYF. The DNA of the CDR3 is TGCGCCAGCACCGGGGGGGGCACAGATACGCAGTATTTT.

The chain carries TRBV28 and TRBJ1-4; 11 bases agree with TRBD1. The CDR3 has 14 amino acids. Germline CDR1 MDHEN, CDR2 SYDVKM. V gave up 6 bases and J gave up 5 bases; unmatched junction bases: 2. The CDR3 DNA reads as TGTGCCAGCAGCCGGGACAGGGGGAATGAAAAACTGTTTTTT. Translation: CASSRDRGNEKLFF. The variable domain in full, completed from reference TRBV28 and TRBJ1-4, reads DVKVTQSSRYLVKRTGEKVFLECVQDMDHENMFWYRQDPGLGLRLIYFSYDVKMKEKGDIPEGYSVSREKKERFSLILESASTNQTSMYLCASSRDRGNEKLFFGSGTQLSVL.